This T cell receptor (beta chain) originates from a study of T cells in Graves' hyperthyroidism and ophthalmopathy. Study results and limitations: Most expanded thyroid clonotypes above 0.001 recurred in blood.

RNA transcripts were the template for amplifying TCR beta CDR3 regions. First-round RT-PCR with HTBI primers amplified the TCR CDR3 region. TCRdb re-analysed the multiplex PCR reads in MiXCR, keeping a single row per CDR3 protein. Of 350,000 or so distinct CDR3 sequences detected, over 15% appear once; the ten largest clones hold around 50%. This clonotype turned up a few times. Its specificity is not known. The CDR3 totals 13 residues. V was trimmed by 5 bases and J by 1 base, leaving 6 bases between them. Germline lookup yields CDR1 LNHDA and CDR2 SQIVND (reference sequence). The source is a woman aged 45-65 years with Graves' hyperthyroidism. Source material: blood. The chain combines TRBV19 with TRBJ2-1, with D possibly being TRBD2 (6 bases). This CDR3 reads CASSRGSYNEQFF. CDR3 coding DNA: TGTGCCAGTAGTCGGGGGTCCTACAATGAGCAGTTCTTC.